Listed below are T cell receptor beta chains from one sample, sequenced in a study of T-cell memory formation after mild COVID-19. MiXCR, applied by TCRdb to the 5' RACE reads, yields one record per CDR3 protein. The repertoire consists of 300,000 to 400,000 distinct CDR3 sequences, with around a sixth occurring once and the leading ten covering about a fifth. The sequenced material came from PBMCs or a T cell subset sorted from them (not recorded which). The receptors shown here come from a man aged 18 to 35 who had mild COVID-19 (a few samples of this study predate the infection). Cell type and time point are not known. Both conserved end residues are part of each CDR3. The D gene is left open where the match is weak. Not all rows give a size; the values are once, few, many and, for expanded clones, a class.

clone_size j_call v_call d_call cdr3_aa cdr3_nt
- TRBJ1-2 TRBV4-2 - CASSQEENYGYTF TGTGCCAGCAGCCAAGAAGAGAACTATGGCTACACCTTC
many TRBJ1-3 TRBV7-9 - CASSLHGNTIYF TGTGCCAGCAGCTTACACGGAAACACCATATATTTT
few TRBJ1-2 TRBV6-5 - CASSASGARGGGYTF TGTGCCAGCAGTGCCTCGGGGGCGCGAGGGGGTGGCTACACCTTC
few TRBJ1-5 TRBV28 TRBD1 CASSLETGASYSNQPQHF TGTGCCAGCAGTTTAGAGACAGGGGCGTCCTATAGCAATCAGCCCCAGCATTTT
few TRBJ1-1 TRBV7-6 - CASISLTGTRGTEAFF TGTGCCAGCATCTCCCTAACCGGGACGCGAGGCACTGAAGCTTTCTTT
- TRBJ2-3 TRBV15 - CATSRHRGGTDTQYF TGTGCCACCAGCAGACATCGGGGTGGCACAGATACGCAGTATTTT
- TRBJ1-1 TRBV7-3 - CASSLNPQNTEAFF TGTGCCAGCAGCTTAAACCCACAGAACACTGAAGCTTTCTTT
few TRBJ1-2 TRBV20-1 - CSPAGGARGYTF TGCAGTCCTGCTGGGGGGGCACGTGGCTACACCTTC
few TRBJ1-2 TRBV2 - CASSEGGYNGYTF TGTGCCAGCAGTGAAGGGGGCTATAATGGCTACACCTTC
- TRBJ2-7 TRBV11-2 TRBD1 CASSSRQGYYEQYF TGTGCCAGCAGCTCTAGACAGGGTTACTACGAGCAGTACTTC
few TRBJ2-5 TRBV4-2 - CASSLKLGLQETQYF TGTGCCAGCAGCCTTAAATTGGGGCTCCAAGAGACCCAGTACTTC